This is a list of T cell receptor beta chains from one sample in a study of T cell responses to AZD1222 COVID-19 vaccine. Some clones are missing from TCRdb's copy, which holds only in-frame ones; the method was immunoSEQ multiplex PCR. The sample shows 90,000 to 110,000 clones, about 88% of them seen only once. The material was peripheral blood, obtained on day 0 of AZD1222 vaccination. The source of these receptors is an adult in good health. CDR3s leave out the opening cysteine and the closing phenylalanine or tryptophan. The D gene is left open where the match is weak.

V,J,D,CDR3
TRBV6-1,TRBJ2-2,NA,ASTPQGTGELF
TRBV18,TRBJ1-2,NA,ASSPPGKVGYT
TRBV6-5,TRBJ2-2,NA,ASSYFAGPYSGELF
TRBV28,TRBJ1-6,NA,ASSLGGLRSPLH
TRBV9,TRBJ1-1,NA,ASSVDPVLNTEAF
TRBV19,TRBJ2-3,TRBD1,ASSGQGGRTDTQY
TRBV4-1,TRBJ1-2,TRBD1,ASSQEQGVRHYGYT
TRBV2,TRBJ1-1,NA,ARASGAEFSEAF
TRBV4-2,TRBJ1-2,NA,ASSQGVGDYGYT
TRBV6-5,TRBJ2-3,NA,ASSKRDSWADTQY
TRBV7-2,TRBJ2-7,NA,ASSFRAASYEQY
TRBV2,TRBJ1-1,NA,ASRDRQITEAF
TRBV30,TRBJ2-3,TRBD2,AWRALAEELTDTQY
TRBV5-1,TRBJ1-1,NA,ASRSWGGVGSTEAF
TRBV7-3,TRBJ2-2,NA,ASSLITGNTGELF
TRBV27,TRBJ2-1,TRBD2,ASSPPGLYTNEQF
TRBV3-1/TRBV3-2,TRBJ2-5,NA,ASSQLIALGTQY
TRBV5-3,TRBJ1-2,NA,ARSQDSNYGYT
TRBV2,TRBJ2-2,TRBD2,ASSSPGGANTGELF
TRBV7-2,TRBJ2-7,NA,ASSFQLTYEQY
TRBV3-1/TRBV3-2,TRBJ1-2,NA,ASSREQDYGYT
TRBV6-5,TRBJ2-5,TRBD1,ASSFPPLDRRKTQY
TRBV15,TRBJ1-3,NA,ATSRDADGGSGNTIY
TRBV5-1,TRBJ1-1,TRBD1,ASSFSGGTEAF
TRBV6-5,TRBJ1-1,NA,ASLDRNEAF
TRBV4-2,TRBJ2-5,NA,ASSQEALQETQY